The entry below describes one T cell receptor beta chain. This clonotype was detected only once. Its target antigen remains unknown. Base qualities are not provided; no much larger clone lies one nucleotide away. Libraries were made using PCR. Sequencing was performed on an Illumina HiSeq 2500. To reduce PCR and sequencing biases, unique molecular identifiers were incorporated into the TCR beta cDNA libraries. Every 1 to 10 million input T cells yielded 500,000 or so cDNA molecules, meaning each molecule approximated one T cell. The patient libraries were prepared and sequenced with the same protocol used for the earlier healthy control dataset. Within a given batch, samples were prepared together, multiplexed and sequenced on the same HiSeq lane. For the original study's pipeline: MIGEC handled the raw barcoded reads, throwing out single-read molecular identifier groups before consensus assembly and CDR3 extraction. VDJtools was used for post-analysis of the clonotype tables, and diversity was normalized by down-sampling every dataset to the size of the smallest sample. Repertoire overlap clustering matched CDR3 amino acid but not nucleotide sequences to correct batch-related cross-sample contamination. Starting from the raw public reads, TCRdb applied fastp trimming at Q25, assembled clones with MiXCR and retained in-frame beta chains. Here each entry gathers all rows of one CDR3 protein and keeps the most common genes and DNA. These V and J calls rely on TCRdb rather than the paper's analysis. The sample table records hundreds of thousands of distinct CDR3 sequences; 59% of these occur just once. The ten largest clones capture roughly 12% of the sample.

The germline V gene gives CDR1 as MNHEY and CDR2 as SVGEGT. V loses 8 bases of germline sequence and J loses 4 bases, and the interval between the two ends is 14 bases. CDR3 length: 14 amino acids, cysteine to phenylalanine. Left in the record is the CDR3 DNA by itself, 42 bases read in frame from the first base. This entry comes from a study of post-analysis software for immune sequencing data (dated by TCRdb to 2014 to 2015). Concerning the study at large: Recorded disease courses included relapsing-remitting, secondary progressive and progressive-relapsing multiple sclerosis, with some patients lacking subtype annotation. A subset of samples was prepared in parallel using single-end sample barcoding, then pooled and co-amplified after Illumina adapter ligation. The patient repertoires were set against about eleven previously published healthy control repertoires from donors whose ages ranged from roughly 6 to 27 years.

Broader findings and caveats from the paper: Strong co-clustering of samples prepared in the same batch was shown by direct clustering with F measure, prompting a batch-effect correction. Patients showed significantly higher frequencies than controls for about 5 TRBV segments, among them TRBV5-6, TRBV5-1 and TRBV20-1. The control group was slightly older than the multiple sclerosis patient group. Compared with controls, multiple sclerosis patients had significantly lower normalized Chao1 diversity, a finding suggesting substantial peripheral T-cell clonal expansion.

To demonstrate the VDJtools post-analysis software, the study profiled TCR beta repertoires from the peripheral blood of 13 young patients with multiple sclerosis. Multiple sclerosis patients were children and adolescents aged about 6 to 15 years. This receptor was identified in a girl aged 2 to 9 with multiple sclerosis. Sequenced: blood. The V and J genes are TRBV6-2 or TRBV6-3 and TRBJ2-2, with the identity of the D gene unclear. The nucleotide sequence reads as follows: TGTGCCAGCCTGCTATGGGTTACCACCGGGGAGCTGTTTTTT. This translates into CASLLWVTTGELFF.